The present T cell receptor beta chain was sequenced within a study of T cell changes during pregnancy in multiple sclerosis (dated by TCRdb to about 2019). In the study overall: Changes in the T cell repertoire over the course of pregnancy were examined in this study in women with multiple sclerosis.

The library was generated by the immunoSEQ multiplex PCR assay. Drawn from immuneACCESS, this table holds only the in-frame rearrangements with V and J called that TCRdb kept. Clones are partly lost; checked studies trace under half to an unresolved V gene and leave the rest unexplained. The sample yields about 98,000 clones; 92% were counted once. 2% to 3% of the sample is taken by the ten largest. A word on this clone: No cognate antigen has been identified for it. There are no base qualities to consult, and no much larger clone falls within one base.

The germline V gene sets CDR1 to WSHSY and CDR2 to SAAADI. The CDR3 covers 14 residues, taking in both the cysteine and the phenylalanine. Just CDR3 DNA is preserved here, 42 bases in frame from base 1. Trimming removed 8 bases from V and 3 bases from J; the gene matches leave 9 bases unexplained. Sequenced material: peripheral blood, taken after pregnancy. The sequence links TRBV10-2 to TRBJ2-7; TRBD2 fits 8 bases in the junction. The TCR was taken from a female donor in good health, enrolled as a control in a pregnancy study. CDR3 reads: CASARGGDNYEQYF. The DNA sequence is as follows: TGCGCCAGCGCCCGGGGGGGGGATAACTACGAGCAGTACTTC.